The 22 T cell receptor beta chains below come from one sample, sequenced in a study of cytomegalovirus exposure and HLA in healthy donors. Data came from immunoSEQ multiplex PCR; TCRdb stores just in-frame clones and leaves some out. The data contain roughly 280,000 clones, 70% to 90% of them seen just once; the ten biggest clones take up roughly 1%. The sample taken for sequencing was PBMCs. The receptors stem from a woman in her late teens or twenties in good health and CMV-seronegative.

V and J are TRBV5-4 and TRBJ2-7, with 9 bases that match TRBD1. The CDR3 extends over 14 amino acids. The germline gives CDR1 SGHNT, CDR2 YYREEE (reference sequence). After removal of 4 bases from V and 3 bases from J, the junction contained 5 bases not matched to a gene. CDR3: CASSPGTGHYEQYF. Written as DNA, the CDR3 is TGTGCCAGCAGCCCCGGGACAGGGCACTACGAGCAGTACTTC.

The chain combines TRBV6-5 with TRBJ2-4, with a weak D call TRBD2 (6 bases). The CDR3 spans 15 residues. In germline, CDR1 is MNHEY, CDR2 SVGAGI. V lost 4 bases and J lost 0, with 10 bases in between. DNA for the CDR3: TGTGCCAGCAGTTCTCAGGGACTAGCCAAAAACATTCAGTACTTC. Its protein is CASSSQGLAKNIQYF.

The chain employs TRBV6-5 and TRBJ2-7; 8 bases match TRBD2. CDR3 size: 14 residues. Per the germline V gene, CDR1 is MNHEY and CDR2 is SVGAGI. The trim removed 6 bases at V and 7 bases at J, leaving 11 bases unmatched. CDR3 nucleotides: TGTGCCAGCAGCCTCGGGACTAGAGGAGAGGAGCAGTACTTC. Encoded protein: CASSLGTRGEEQYF.

This clone was counted a single time. The chain is built from TRBV5-1 and TRBJ1-1, with 8 bases that match TRBD1. V shed 6 bases, J shed 7 bases, and the junction held 11 bases outside the gene matches. CDR1 SGHRS and CDR2 YFSETQ come from the germline V gene. This CDR3 is 14 amino acids long. The CDR3 region has the DNA TGCGCCAGCAACAACCCTTCAGGGGGCGATGAAGCTTTCTTT. This translates into CASNNPSGGDEAFF.

This chain connects TRBV29-1 to TRBJ1-1, with 7 bases that match TRBD1. CDR3 length: 13 residues. Unmatched junction bases numbered 5, after V lost 6 bases and J lost 1 base. Germline values: CDR1 SQVTM, CDR2 ANQGSEA. The CDR3 bases are TGCAGCGTGGGGACAGTTCCGAACACTGAAGCTTTCTTT. It encodes CSVGTVPNTEAFF. The whole variable domain, remainder taken from reference TRBV29-1 and TRBJ1-1, is SAVISQKPSRDICQRGTSLTIQCQVDSQVTMMFWYRQQPGQSLTLIATANQGSEATYESGFVIDKFPISRPNLTFSTLTVSNMSPEDSSIYLCSVGTVPNTEAFFGQGTRLTVV.

This chain uses TRBV7-3 with TRBJ2-5; D not certain. The CDR3 is 15 amino acids. Per germline, CDR1 SGHTA and CDR2 FQGTGA. Trimming removed 2 bases from V and 1 base from J, with 11 bases in between. The CDR3 loop is CASSLAAGFQETQYF. The CDR3 bases are TGTGCCAGCAGCTTAGCCGCAGGTTTCCAAGAGACCCAGTACTTC.

The chain recombines TRBV5-6 with TRBJ2-3, with D possibly being TRBD2 (5 bases). Per the germline V gene, CDR1 is SGHDT and CDR2 is YYEEEE. The CDR3 totals 16 residues. V was trimmed by 4 bases and J by 2 bases, leaving 17 bases between them. This chain's CDR3 is CASSVLRGNPTDTQYF. The CDR3 DNA reads TGTGCCAGCAGCGTACTCCGAGGGAATCCCACAGATACGCAGTATTTT.

The genes are TRBV6-5 and TRBJ2-1, with TRBD2 identical over 12 bases. The germline V gene has CDR1 MNHEY and CDR2 SVGAGI. This CDR3 comprises 15 residues. V lost 4 bases to trimming and J lost 6 bases; unmatched junction nucleotides: 4. CDR3 sequence (DNA): TGTGCCAGCAGTTGGGAGACTAGCGGGAGCAATGAGCAGTTCTTC. This encodes CASSWETSGSNEQFF.

This chain joins TRBV5-1 and TRBJ2-5; TRBD2 matches 11 bases. Germline trimming cut 4 bases from V and 0 bases from J; bases unmatched to any gene: 5. CDR3 length equals 16 residues. The germline gives CDR1 SGHRS, CDR2 YFSETQ. CDR3 bases: TGCGCCAGCAGCCGTCGGACTAGCGGGTACCAAGAGACCCAGTACTTC. This gives the protein CASSRRTSGYQETQYF. The full variable domain, its missing parts supplied by reference TRBV5-1 and TRBJ2-5, is KAGVTQTPRYLIKTRGQQVTLSCSPISGHRSVSWYQQTPGQGLQFLFEYFSETQRNKGNFPGRFSGRQFSNSRSEMNVSTLELGDSALYLCASSRRTSGYQETQYFGPGTRLLVL.

This clone showed up just once. The V and J genes are TRBV7-8 and TRBJ2-2; D may be TRBD2 (6 bases). This CDR3 is built from 16 residues. Deletions cut 4 bases from V and 0 bases from J, with 12 bases between. Germline lookup yields CDR1 SGHVS and CDR2 FQNEAQ. For the CDR3, the DNA is TGTGCCAGCAGCTCCGGACTATCCACGAACACCGGGGAGCTGTTTTTT. Amino acid sequence: CASSSGLSTNTGELFF.

This clone has ten or more counts. The chain recombines TRBV7-2 with TRBJ1-2; unclear D gene. With 2 bases removed from V and 4 bases from J, the gap between germline ends came to 14 bases. Looked up from germline, CDR1 is SGHTA and CDR2 is FQGNSA. The CDR3 consists of 15 residues. For the CDR3, the DNA is TGTGCCAGCAGCTTATATGTGGATGGAGCCTATGGCTACACCTTC. It encodes CASSLYVDGAYGYTF.

This clone was observed a single time. V is TRBV4-3 and J is TRBJ1-2, with unresolved D. The germline gives CDR1 LGHNA, CDR2 YSLEER. V dropped 0 bases and J dropped 8 bases, with 19 bases sitting between them. The CDR3 extends over 16 amino acids. In nucleotides, the CDR3 is TGCGCCAGCAGCCAAGATAGGGAGCTGATCCGCGGGGGCTACACCTTC. The encoded protein is CASSQDRELIRGGYTF.

The V call is TRBV28, the J call TRBJ1-2; maybe TRBD1 (6 bases). V was pared by 4 bases and J by 3 bases, with 15 bases between. Germline V gives CDR1 MDHEN, CDR2 SYDVKM. The CDR3 runs to 15 residues. CDR3 in DNA: TGTGCCAGCAGTTACCCCGGGGGGGCGGACTATGGCTACACCTTC. It codes for CASSYPGGADYGYTF.

The gene calls are TRBV7-2 and TRBJ1-6; D possibly corresponds to TRBD1 (5 bases). Germline CDR1 reads SGHTA; CDR2 reads FQGNSA. Trimming left V 4 bases short and J 7 bases short, with 14 bases between. The CDR3 sequence is 15 residues long. The DNA for the CDR3 is TGTGCCAGCAGCTCGATAGGGGCGGGAAATTCACCCCTCCACTTT. Encoded protein: CASSSIGAGNSPLHF.

The V call is TRBV5-1, the J call TRBJ1-2, with TRBD1 matching over 7 bases. CDR3 length: 12 residues. The V gene's germline CDR1 is SGHRS and CDR2 YFSETQ. V trimming: 4 bases; J trimming: 8 bases; junction bases outside the gene matches: 5. The DNA of the CDR3 is TGCGCCAGCAGCATAGACAGGGACGGCTACACCTTC. Protein: CASSIDRDGYTF.

The chain recombines TRBV6-5 with TRBJ1-5; 9 bases map to TRBD1. This CDR3 has 15 residues. V lost 6 bases and J lost 1; bases outside the gene matches: 4. Germline V lookup: CDR1 MNHEY, CDR2 SVGAGI. This CDR3 is CASSRGQGSNQPQHF. The CDR3 DNA sequence: TGTGCCAGCAGCCGGGGACAGGGAAGCAATCAGCCCCAGCATTTT.

This clone appeared a single time. CDR3 loop: CASRPGLVYEQYF. CDR3 bases: TGTGCCAGCAGACCCGGACTAGTCTACGAGCAGTACTTC. The chain links TRBV2 to TRBJ2-7; 7 nucleotides match TRBD2. Germline CDR1 is SNHLY and CDR2 is FYNNEI. This CDR3 contains 13 residues. Trimming at V came to 6 bases and at J to 3 bases, leaving 5 bases not matched to a gene. Complete variable domain (other parts from reference TRBV2 and TRBJ2-7): EPEVTQTPSHQVTQMGQEVILRCVPISNHLYFYWYRQILGQKVEFLVSFYNNEISEKSEIFDDQFSVERPDGSNFTLKIRSTKLEDSAMYFCASRPGLVYEQYFGPGTRLTVT.

The chain uses TRBV4-1 and TRBJ2-1; D may be TRBD1 (6 bases). CDR1 MGHRA and CDR2 YSYEKL come from the germline V gene. V was clipped by 1 base and J by 8 bases, with 21 bases between them. The CDR3 loop spans 17 amino acids. CDR3 nucleotides: TGCGCCAGCAGCCAAGGGCTTGTGGACAGCAGGTTCCATGAGCAGTTCTTC. This encodes CASSQGLVDSRFHEQFF.

This sequence joins TRBV10-3 and TRBJ1-1; 8 nucleotides agree with TRBD1. CDR1 ENHRY and CDR2 SYGVKD come from the germline V gene. This CDR3 has 17 residues. V gave up 2 bases and J gave up 3 bases; unmatched junction bases: 11. CDR3 residues: CAISEPGGSSRDTEAFF. In DNA form, the CDR3 reads TGTGCCATCAGTGAGCCAGGGGGCAGTAGTCGGGACACTGAAGCTTTCTTT.

This chain links TRBV20-1 with TRBJ2-5; D is unclear. Germline V gives CDR1 DFQATT, CDR2 SNEGSKA (reference sequence). The CDR3 sequence is 11 residues long. The V end lost 3 bases, the J end lost 4 bases, and 6 bases lay between the germline ends. The CDR3 is CSASMRETQYF. The CDR3 DNA sequence: TGCAGTGCTAGTATGCGAGAGACCCAGTACTTC.

The gene calls are TRBV19 and TRBJ2-7; 7 bases agree with TRBD1. Germline trimming cut 5 bases from V and 2 bases from J; bases unmatched to any gene: 6. The germline V gene has CDR1 LNHDA and CDR2 SQIVND (reference sequence). This CDR3 comprises 14 residues. CDR3 coding DNA: TGTGCCAGTAGTTCTCCCGACAGGGCCTACGAGCAGTACTTC. Its protein product is CASSSPDRAYEQYF.

This clone turned up a few times. This chain connects TRBV27 to TRBJ1-5; 9 bases line up with TRBD1. Germline V CDR1 and CDR2: MNHEY, SMNVEV (reference sequence). The CDR3 sequence is 12 residues long. V was clipped by 8 bases and J by 6 bases; unmatched bases: 2. CDR3 in DNA: TGTGCCAGCGGGACAGGGAGTCAGCCCCAGCATTTT. Translated: CASGTGSQPQHF.